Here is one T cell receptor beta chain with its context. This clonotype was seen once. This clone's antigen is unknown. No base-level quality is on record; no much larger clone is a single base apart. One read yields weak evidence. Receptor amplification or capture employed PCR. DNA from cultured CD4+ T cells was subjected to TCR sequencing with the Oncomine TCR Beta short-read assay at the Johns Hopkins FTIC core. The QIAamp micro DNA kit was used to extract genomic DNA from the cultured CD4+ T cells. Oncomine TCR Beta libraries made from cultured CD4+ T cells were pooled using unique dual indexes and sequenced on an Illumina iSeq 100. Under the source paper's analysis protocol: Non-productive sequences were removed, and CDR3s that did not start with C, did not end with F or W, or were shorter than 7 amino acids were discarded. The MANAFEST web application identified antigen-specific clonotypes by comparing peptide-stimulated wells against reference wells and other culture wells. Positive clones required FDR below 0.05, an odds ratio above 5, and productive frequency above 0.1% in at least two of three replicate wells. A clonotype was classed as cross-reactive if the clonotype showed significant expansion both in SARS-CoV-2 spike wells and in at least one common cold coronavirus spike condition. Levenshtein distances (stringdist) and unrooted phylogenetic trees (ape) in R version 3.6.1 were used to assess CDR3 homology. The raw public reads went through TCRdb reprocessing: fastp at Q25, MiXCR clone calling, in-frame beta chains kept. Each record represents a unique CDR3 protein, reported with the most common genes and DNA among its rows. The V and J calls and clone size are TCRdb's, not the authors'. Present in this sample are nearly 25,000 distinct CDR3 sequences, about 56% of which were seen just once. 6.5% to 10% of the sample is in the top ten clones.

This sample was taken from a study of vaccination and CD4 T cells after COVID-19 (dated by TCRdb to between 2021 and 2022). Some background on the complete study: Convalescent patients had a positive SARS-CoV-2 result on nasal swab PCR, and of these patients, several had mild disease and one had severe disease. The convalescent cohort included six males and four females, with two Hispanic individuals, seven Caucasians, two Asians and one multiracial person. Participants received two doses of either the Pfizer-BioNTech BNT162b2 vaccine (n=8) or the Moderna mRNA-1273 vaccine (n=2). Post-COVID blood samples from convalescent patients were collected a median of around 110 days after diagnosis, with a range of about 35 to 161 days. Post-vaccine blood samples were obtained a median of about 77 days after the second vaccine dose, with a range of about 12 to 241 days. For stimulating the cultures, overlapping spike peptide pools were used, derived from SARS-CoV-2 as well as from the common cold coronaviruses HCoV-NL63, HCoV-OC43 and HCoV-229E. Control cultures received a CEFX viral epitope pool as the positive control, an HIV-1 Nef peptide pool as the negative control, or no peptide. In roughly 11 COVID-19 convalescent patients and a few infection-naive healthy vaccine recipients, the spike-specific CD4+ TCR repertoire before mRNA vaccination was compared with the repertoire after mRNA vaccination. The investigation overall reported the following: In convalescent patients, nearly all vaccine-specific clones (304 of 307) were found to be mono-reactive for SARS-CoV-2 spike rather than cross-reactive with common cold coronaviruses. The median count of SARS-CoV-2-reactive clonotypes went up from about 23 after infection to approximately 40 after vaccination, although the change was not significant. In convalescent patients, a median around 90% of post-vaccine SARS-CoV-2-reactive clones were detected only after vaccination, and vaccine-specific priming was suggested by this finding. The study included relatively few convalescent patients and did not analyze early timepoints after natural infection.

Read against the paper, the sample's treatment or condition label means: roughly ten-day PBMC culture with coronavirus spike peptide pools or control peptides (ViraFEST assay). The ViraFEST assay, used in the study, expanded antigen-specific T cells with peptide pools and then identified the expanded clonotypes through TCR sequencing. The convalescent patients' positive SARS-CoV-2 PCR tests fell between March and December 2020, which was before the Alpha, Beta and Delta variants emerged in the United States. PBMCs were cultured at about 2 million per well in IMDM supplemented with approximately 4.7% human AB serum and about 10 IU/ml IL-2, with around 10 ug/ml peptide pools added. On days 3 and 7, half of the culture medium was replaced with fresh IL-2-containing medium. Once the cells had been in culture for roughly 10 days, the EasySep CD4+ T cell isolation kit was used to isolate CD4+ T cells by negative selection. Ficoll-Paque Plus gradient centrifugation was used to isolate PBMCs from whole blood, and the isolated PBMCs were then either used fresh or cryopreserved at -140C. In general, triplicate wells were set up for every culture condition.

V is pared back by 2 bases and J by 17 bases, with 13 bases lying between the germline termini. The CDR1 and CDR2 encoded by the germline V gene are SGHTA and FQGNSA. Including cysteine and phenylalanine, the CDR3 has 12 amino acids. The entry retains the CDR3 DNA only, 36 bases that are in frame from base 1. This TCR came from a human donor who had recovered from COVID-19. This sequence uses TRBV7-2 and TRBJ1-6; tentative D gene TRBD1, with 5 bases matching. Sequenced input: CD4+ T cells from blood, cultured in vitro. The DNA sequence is TGTGCCAGCAGCTTACTTGGGGGAATAATCCACTTT. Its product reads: CASSLLGGIIHF.